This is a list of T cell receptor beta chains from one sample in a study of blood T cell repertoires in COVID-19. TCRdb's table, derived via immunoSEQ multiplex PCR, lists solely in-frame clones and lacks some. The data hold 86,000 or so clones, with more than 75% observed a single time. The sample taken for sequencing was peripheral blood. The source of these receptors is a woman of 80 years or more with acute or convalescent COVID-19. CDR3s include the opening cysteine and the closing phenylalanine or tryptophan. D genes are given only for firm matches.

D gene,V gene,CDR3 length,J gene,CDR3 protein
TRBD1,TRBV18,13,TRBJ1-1,CASSPQGDTEAFF
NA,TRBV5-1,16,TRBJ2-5,CASSLSGTTQQETQYF
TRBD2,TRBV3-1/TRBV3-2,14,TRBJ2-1,CASSQWNRLAEQFF
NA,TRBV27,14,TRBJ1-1,CASSLAGTGTEAFF
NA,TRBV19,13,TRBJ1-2,CASSINGDYGYTF
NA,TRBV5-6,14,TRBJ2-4,CASSPRTLGNIQYF
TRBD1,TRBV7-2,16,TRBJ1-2,CASSLVYDTGESGYTF
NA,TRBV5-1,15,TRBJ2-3,CASSSTGTSTDTQYF
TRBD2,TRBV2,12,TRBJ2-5,CASSESGATQYF
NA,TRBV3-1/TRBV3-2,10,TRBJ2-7,CARRSYEQYF
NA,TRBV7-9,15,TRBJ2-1,CASSPAGPLGGGQFF
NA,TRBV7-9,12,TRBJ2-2,CASSSDRGELFF
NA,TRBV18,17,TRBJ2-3,CASSRPPVGPNTDTQYF
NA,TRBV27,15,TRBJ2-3,CASSLGVGDPDTQYF
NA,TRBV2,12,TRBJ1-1,CASSGGSPEAFF
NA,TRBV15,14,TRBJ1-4,CATSREGVYEKLFF
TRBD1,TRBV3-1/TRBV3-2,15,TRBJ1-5,CASSQGTGGNQPQHF
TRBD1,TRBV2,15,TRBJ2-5,CASSEGGQGQETQYF
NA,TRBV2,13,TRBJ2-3,CAGLGGTTDTQYF
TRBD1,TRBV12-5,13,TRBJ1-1,CASGEQGANGAFF
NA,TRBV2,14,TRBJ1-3,CASRRDDSGNTIYF
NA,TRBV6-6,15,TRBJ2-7,CASSGTDTLSYEQYF
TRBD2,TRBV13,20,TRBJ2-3,CASRNIGLVSGGPSTDTQYF
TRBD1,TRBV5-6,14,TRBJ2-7,CASSGRGQSYEQYF
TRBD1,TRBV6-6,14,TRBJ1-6,CASSYSGTGAPLHF
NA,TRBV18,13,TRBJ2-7,CASARDRTYEQYF
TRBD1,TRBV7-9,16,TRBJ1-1,CASSEGTGGSNTEAFF
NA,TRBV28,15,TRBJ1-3,CASSLAGQSGNTIYF
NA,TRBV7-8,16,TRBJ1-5,CASSLAQGLSNQPQHF
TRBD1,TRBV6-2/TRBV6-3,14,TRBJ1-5,CASSQDRNNQPQHF
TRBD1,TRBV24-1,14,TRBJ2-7,CATSDPGTGDEQYF
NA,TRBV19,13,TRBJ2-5,CASGRGAGETQYF
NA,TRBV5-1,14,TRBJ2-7,CASTGGPLSYEQYF
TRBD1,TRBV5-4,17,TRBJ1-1,CASSPTGQGALDTEAFF
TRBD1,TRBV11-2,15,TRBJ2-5,CASSPNRDRQETQYF
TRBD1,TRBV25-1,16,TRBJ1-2,CASSAGGAGPNYGYTF
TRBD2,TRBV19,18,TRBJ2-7,CASSPGLDRLSRSYEQYF
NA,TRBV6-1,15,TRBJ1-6,CASSEAPAGNSPLHF
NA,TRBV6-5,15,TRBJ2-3,CASRPQGTSTDTQYF
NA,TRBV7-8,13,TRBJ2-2,CASSPFGPGELFF
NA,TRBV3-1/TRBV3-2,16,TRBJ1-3,CASSQDLVGAGNTIYF
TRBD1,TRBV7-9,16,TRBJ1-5,CASSSEGALGNQPQHF
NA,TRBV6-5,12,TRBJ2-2,CASSFSAGELFF
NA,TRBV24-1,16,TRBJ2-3,CATSDSGVKSTDTQYF
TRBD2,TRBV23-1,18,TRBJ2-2,CASSPRTSGGAKTGELFF
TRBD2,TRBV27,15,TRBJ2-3,CASSIGGEGADTQYF
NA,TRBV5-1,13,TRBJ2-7,CASSLARGYEQYF
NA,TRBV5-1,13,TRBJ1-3,CASSTNSGNTIYF
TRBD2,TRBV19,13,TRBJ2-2,CASSQGTSGVLFF
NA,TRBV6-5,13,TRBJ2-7,CASSYRGIYEQYF
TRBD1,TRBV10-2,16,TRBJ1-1,CASSESTGTGNTEAFF
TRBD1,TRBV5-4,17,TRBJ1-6,CASSLNLQRGHNSPLHF
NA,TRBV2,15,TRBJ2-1,CASSVEQWNYNEQFF
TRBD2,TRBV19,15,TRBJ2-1,CASSSLAGPYNEQFF
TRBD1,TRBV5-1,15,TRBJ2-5,CASSWGQAYQETQYF
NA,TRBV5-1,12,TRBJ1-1,CASSLRGPEAFF
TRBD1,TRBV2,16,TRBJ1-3,CASSPLWGQGGNTIYF
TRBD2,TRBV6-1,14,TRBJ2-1,CASSEAGGSGEQFF
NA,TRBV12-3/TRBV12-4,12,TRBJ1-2,CASSFNFYGYTF